This T cell receptor (beta chain) was profiled in a study of shared clonotypes between healthy human individuals. CDR3 length: 17 amino acids. Germline lookup yields CDR1 SGHDT and CDR2 YYEEEE. Trimming took 4 bases from V and 0 from J; bases not matched to a gene: 11. The repertoire was sequenced with immunoSEQ multiplex PCR; TCRdb's copy has only in-frame clones and lacks some. Of 2,500,000 or so clones listed, approximately 93% are singletons. Sequences were obtained from naive CD4+ T cells from PBMCs. Subset specified: CD45RA+ positively selected. The receptor was isolated from a man aged 18 to 29 in good health. Some clones in this sample may be carry-over from other donors' samples. The V and J genes are TRBV5-6 and TRBJ2-3; TRBD1 agrees at 7 bases. The CDR3 here is CASSTRQGRTSTDTQYF. The CDR3 nucleotides read TGTGCCAGCAGCACCCGACAGGGACGGACTAGCACAGATACGCAGTATTTT.